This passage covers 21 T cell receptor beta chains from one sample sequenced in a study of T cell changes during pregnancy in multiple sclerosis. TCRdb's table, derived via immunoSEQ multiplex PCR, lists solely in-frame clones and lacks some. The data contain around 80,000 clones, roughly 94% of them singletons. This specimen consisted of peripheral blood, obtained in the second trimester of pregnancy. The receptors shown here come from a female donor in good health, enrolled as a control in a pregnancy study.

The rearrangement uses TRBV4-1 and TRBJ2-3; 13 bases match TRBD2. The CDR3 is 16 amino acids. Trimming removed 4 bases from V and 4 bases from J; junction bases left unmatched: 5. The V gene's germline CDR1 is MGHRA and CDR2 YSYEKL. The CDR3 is CASSPRLAGGPDTQYF. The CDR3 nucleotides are TGCGCCAGCAGCCCTAGACTAGCGGGGGGCCCAGATACGCAGTATTTT.

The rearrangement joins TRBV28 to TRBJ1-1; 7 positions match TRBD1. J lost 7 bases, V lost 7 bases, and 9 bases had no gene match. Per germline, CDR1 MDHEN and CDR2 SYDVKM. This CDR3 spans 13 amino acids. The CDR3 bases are TGTGCCAGCACTTCGGGACAGTACTTTGAAGCTTTCTTT. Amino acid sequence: CASTSGQYFEAFF. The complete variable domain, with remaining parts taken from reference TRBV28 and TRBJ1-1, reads DVKVTQSSRYLVKRTGEKVFLECVQDMDHENMFWYRQDPGLGLRLIYFSYDVKMKEKGDIPEGYSVSREKKERFSLILESASTNQTSMYLCASTSGQYFEAFFGQGTRLTVV.

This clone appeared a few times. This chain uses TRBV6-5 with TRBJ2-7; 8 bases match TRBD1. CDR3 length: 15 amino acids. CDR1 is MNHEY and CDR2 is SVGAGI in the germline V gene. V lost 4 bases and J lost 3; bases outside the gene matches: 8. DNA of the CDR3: TGTGCCAGCAGTTTTGGACAGGGCCTTTTCTACGAGCAGTACTTC. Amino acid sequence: CASSFGQGLFYEQYF.

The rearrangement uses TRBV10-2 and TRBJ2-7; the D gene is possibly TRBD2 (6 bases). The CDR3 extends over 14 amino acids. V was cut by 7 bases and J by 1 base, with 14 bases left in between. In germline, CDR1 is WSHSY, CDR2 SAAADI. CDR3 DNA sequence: TGCGCCAGCACCCTTAGCGGAAGGTCCTACGAGCAGTACTTC. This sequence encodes CASTLSGRSYEQYF.

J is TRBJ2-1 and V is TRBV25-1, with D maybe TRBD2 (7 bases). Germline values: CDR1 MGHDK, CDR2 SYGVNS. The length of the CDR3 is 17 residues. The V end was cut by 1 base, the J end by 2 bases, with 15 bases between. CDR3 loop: CASSEWGGGSTYNEQFF. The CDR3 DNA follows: TGTGCCAGCAGTGAATGGGGCGGGGGCAGCACCTACAATGAGCAGTTCTTC.

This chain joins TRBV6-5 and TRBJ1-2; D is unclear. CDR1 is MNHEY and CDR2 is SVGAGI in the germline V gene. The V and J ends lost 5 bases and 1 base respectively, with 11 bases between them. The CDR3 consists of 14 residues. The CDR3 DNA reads TGTGCCAGCAGTCCTGACTTCTATAACTATGGCTACACCTTC. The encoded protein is CASSPDFYNYGYTF.

In DNA, the CDR3 is TGCAGCGTTGTTACGACGGGAGGGCCATCGCGTTCAGATACGCAGTATTTT. This codes for CSVVTTGGPSRSDTQYF. The chain is built from TRBV29-1 and TRBJ2-3; 8 positions agree with TRBD2. CDR1 is SQVTM, CDR2 ANQGSEA, per germline. The CDR3 contains 17 residues. Losses at the gene ends were 4 bases for V and 4 bases for J; bases not matched to a gene: 16.

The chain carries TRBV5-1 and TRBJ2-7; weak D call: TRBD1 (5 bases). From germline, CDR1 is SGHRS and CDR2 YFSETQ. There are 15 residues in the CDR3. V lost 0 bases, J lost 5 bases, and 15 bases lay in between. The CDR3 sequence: CASSLGWVRANEQYF. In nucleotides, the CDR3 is TGCGCCAGCAGCTTGGGTTGGGTCAGGGCCAACGAGCAGTACTTC.

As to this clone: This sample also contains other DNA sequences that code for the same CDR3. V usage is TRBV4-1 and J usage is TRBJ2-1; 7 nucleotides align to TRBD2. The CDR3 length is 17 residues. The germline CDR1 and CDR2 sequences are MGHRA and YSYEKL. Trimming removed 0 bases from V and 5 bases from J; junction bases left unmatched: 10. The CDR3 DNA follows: TGCGCCAGCAGCCAAGATTGGGCTAGCGGAGGGAACAATGAGCAGTTCTTC. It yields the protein CASSQDWASGGNNEQFF.

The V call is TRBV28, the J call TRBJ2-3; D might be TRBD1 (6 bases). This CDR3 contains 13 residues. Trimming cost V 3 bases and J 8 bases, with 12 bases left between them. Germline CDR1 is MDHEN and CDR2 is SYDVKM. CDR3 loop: CASSFHRARTQYF. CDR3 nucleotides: TGTGCCAGCAGTTTCCACAGGGCCCGTACGCAGTATTTT.

CDR3 protein: CASSLRPFLANQPQHF. The CDR3 DNA is TGTGCCAGCAGTCTCCGACCGTTTTTAGCCAATCAGCCCCAGCATTTT. This chain links TRBV28 with TRBJ1-5, with D hard to call. The germline V and J ends were trimmed by 5 bases and 3 bases, with 17 bases remaining between them. The CDR3 consists of 16 residues. Per the germline V gene, CDR1 is MDHEN and CDR2 is SYDVKM.

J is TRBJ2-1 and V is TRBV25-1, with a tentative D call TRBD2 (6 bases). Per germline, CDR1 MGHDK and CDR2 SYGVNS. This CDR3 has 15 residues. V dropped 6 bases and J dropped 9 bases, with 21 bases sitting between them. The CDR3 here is CASSMGGGRGGEQFF. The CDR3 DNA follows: TGTGCCAGCAGCATGGGCGGAGGGAGAGGTGGTGAGCAGTTCTTC. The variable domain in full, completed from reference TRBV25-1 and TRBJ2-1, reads EADIYQTPRYLVIGTGKKITLECSQTMGHDKMYWYQQDPGMELHLIHYSYGVNSTEKGDLSSESTVSRIRTEHFPLTLESARPSHTSQYLCASSMGGGRGGEQFFGPGTRLTVL.

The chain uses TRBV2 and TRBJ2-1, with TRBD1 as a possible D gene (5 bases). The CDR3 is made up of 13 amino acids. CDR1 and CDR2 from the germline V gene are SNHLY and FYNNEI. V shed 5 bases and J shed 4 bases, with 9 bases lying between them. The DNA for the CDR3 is TGTGCCAGCAGTTTGGGGCTTTACAATGAGCAGTTCTTC. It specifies CASSLGLYNEQFF.

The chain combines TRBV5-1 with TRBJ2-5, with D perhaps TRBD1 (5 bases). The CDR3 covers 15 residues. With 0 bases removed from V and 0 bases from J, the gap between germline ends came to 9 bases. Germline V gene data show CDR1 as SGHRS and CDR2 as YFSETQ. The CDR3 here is CASSLVGAHQETQYF. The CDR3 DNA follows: TGCGCCAGCAGCTTGGTAGGGGCCCACCAAGAGACCCAGTACTTC.

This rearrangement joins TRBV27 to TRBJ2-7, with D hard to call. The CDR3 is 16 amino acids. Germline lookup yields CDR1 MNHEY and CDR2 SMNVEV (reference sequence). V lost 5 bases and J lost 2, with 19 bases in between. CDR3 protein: CASSPPPVGGAYEQYF. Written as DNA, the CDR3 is TGTGCCAGCAGTCCCCCACCCGTTGGCGGAGCCTACGAGCAGTACTTC.

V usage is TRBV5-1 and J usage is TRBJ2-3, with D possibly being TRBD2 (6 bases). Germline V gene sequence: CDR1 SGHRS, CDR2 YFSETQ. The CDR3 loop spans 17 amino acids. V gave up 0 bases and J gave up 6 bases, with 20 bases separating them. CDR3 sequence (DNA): TGCGCCAGCAGCTTGGGACCGGGCGGGGCCCCCGGGGATACGCAGTATTTT. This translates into CASSLGPGGAPGDTQYF. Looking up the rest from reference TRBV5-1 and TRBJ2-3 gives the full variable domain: KAGVTQTPRYLIKTRGQQVTLSCSPISGHRSVSWYQQTPGQGLQFLFEYFSETQRNKGNFPGRFSGRQFSNSRSEMNVSTLELGDSALYLCASSLGPGGAPGDTQYFGPGTRLTVL.

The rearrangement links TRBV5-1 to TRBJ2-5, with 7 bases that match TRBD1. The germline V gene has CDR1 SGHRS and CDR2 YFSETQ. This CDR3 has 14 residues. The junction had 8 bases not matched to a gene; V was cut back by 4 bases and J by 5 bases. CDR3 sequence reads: CASSRGQVSETQYF. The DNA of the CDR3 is TGCGCCAGCAGCAGAGGACAGGTGTCGGAGACCCAGTACTTC.

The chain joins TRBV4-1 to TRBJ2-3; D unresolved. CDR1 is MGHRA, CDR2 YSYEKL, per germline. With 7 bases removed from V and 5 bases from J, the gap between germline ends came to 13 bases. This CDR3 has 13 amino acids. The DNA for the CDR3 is TGCGCCAGCACGGAGTTTCCGGGAGATACGCAGTATTTT. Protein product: CASTEFPGDTQYF.

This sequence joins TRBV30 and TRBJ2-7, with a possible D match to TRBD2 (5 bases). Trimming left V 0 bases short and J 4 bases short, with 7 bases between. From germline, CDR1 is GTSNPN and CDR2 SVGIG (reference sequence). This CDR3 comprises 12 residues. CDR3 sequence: CAWSVRGYEQYF. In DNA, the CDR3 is TGTGCCTGGAGTGTACGAGGGTACGAGCAGTACTTC. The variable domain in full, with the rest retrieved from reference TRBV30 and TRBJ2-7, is SQTIHQWPATLVQPVGSPLSLECTVEGTSNPNLYWYRQAAGRGLQLLFYSVGIGQISSEVPQNLSASRPQDRQFILSSKKLLLSDSGFYLCAWSVRGYEQYFGPGTRLTVT.

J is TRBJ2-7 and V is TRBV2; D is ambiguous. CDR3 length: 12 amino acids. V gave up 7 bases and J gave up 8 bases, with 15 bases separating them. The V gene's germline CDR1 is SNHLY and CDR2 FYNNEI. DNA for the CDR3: TGTGCCAGCAAGACTGGGTTCAGAAAGCAGTACTTC. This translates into CASKTGFRKQYF.

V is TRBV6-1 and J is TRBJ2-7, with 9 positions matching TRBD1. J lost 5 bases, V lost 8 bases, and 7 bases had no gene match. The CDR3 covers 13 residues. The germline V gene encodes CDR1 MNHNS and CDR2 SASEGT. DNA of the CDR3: TGTGCCAGCTGCAAGGACAGGGGAGACGAGCAGTACTTC. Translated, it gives CASCKDRGDEQYF.